A selection of T cell receptor beta chains follows, all from one sample in a study of T cells in Graves' hyperthyroidism and ophthalmopathy. TCRdb reprocessed the multiplex PCR reads via MiXCR and lists one record per CDR3 protein. In the table there are over 250,000 distinct CDR3 sequences, less than 30% of which are singletons. Sequenced material: blood. Receptors originate from a middle-aged man with Graves' hyperthyroidism that later progressed to Graves' ophthalmopathy. CDR3s include the opening cysteine and the closing phenylalanine or tryptophan. The order of the fields is J gene, CDR3 length, V gene, CDR3 protein.

TRBJ1-5	16	TRBV10-2	CASSGEGAGVDQPQHF
TRBJ1-6	15	TRBV7-9	CASSKQSSYNSPLHF
TRBJ2-7	13	TRBV27	CASGTGDSYEQYF
TRBJ1-1	16	TRBV9	CASSARRDSLNTEAFF
TRBJ1-1	12	TRBV20-1	CSARVGGHEAFF
TRBJ2-7	14	TRBV20-1	CSARGAGGTYGQYF
TRBJ2-7	12	TRBV12-3/TRBV12-4	CASSTSATEQYF
TRBJ2-7	15	TRBV28	CASSSHGVGDYEQYF
TRBJ1-1	15	TRBV4-1	CASQAGDTADTEAFF
TRBJ1-5	15	TRBV5-5	CASSLSVRVDQPQHF
TRBJ1-1	13	TRBV29-1	CSVAGQRNTEAFF
TRBJ1-2	13	TRBV7-9	CASSLLGGYGYTF
TRBJ1-1	12	TRBV12-3/TRBV12-4	CASSLSAAEAFF
TRBJ2-7	14	TRBV20-1	CSARTSGRAKEQYF
TRBJ2-7	15	TRBV25-1	CASSPRDRGHYEQYF
TRBJ1-1	13	TRBV20-1	CSARQGGNTEAFF
TRBJ2-7	15	TRBV18	CASSPKLGDYYEQYF
TRBJ2-4	13	TRBV12-3/TRBV12-4	CASSVDTKNIQYF
TRBJ1-2	12	TRBV6-1	CASSGTGYGYTF
TRBJ2-7	15	TRBV6-1	CASRRLGQGPYEQYF
TRBJ1-5	15	TRBV7-8	CASSLRDRGSQPQHF
TRBJ1-2	15	TRBV20-1	CSARDWPNSNYGYTF
TRBJ1-2	14	TRBV27	CASSLYGENYGYTF
TRBJ1-3	14	TRBV5-1	CASSLAERKNTIYF
TRBJ2-2	16	TRBV24-1	CATSDPGTENTGELFF
TRBJ2-5	15	TRBV24-1	CATSDARGRQETQYF
TRBJ1-1	15	TRBV11-3	CASSLDGRMNTEAFF
TRBJ1-1	12	TRBV10-2	CASSDEASEAFF
TRBJ2-7	15	TRBV5-1	CASSLDFFGSYEQYF
TRBJ1-1	16	TRBV28	CASSLRFGQGGTEAFF
TRBJ1-5	13	TRBV2	CASIGRVDQPQHF
TRBJ1-1	14	TRBV2	CASSEQGGVGEAFF
TRBJ1-2	12	TRBV20-1	CSAPSGPWGYTF
TRBJ1-5	13	TRBV6-2/TRBV6-3	CASGTGGEQPQHF
TRBJ2-5	17	TRBV7-3	CASSCASSGRVQETQYF
TRBJ2-7	16	TRBV15	CATSSGMGQPLYEQYF